This is a list of T cell receptor beta chains from one sample in a study of T-cell memory formation after mild COVID-19. Using its own MiXCR run on the 5' RACE reads, TCRdb lists one record per CDR3 protein. Of roughly 42,000 distinct CDR3 sequences listed, more than 7% are singletons. Input material: PBMCs or a T cell subset sorted from them (not recorded which). These receptors were obtained from a young man who had mild COVID-19 (a few samples of this study predate the infection). Cell type and time point are not known. Each CDR3 is given with its conserved first and last residue. A D gene is named only where the DNA matches it firmly. Not all rows give a size; the values are once, few, many and, for expanded clones, a class.

V,D,J,size,DNA,CDR3
TRBV20-1,TRBD2,TRBJ2-3,many,TGCAGTGCTAGGCGGGGGGGAGATACGCAGTATTTT,CSARRGGDTQYF
TRBV7-2,TRBD2,TRBJ2-4,few,TGTGCCACCGGGTGGCAGGGAGGGAACATTCAGTACTTC,CATGWQGGNIQYF
TRBV7-8,TRBD1,TRBJ2-2,many,TGTGCCAGCAGCGAGCAGGGGGCAAGCGCCGGGGAGCTGTTTTTT,CASSEQGASAGELFF
TRBV25-1,TRBD1,TRBJ1-1,NA,TGTGCCAGCAGTGAAACTATCAGGACAGGGGGAAACACTGAAGCTTTCTTT,CASSETIRTGGNTEAFF
TRBV6-2/TRBV6-3,TRBD1,TRBJ2-6,NA,TGTGCCAGCAGGGACAGGGATTTTTCTGGGGCCAACGTCCTGACTTTC,CASRDRDFSGANVLTF
TRBV6-5,NA,TRBJ1-1,NA,TGTGCCAGCAGTAGGGTAAGGGGTGAAGCTTTCTTT,CASSRVRGEAFF
TRBV7-2,NA,TRBJ2-1,NA,TGTGCCAGCACCCCAGCAGGGCTCCGGGGGTACAATGAGCAGTTCTTC,CASTPAGLRGYNEQFF
TRBV4-3,TRBD1,TRBJ2-3,NA,TGCGCCAGCAGCCAAGGAGCACAGGGGGCAGATACGCAGTATTTT,CASSQGAQGADTQYF
TRBV28,NA,TRBJ1-3,few,TGTGCCAGCAGACGACGGACCCACTCTGGAAACACCATATATTTT,CASRRRTHSGNTIYF
TRBV7-2,NA,TRBJ2-3,many,TGTGCCAGCAGCTTAGTGGTTTCTAGCACAGATACGCAGTATTTT,CASSLVVSSTDTQYF
TRBV3-1,NA,TRBJ1-6,many,TGTGCCAGCAGCCATGGCTGGGGCAGAAATAATTCACCCCTCCACTTT,CASSHGWGRNNSPLHF
TRBV11-2,NA,TRBJ1-1,few,TGTGCCAGCAGCTTAGTCAGGAACACTGAAGCTTTCTTT,CASSLVRNTEAFF
TRBV18,NA,TRBJ2-3,few,TGTGCCAGCTCGCGAGGTCTATCAGATACGCAGTATTTT,CASSRGLSDTQYF
TRBV5-1,NA,TRBJ1-2,few,TGCGCCAGCAGCCCAGCGGGCAGGGAGATTTTAGATGGCTACACCTTC,CASSPAGREILDGYTF
TRBV5-8,NA,TRBJ1-2,NA,TGTGCCAGCAGGGACCTATACTATGGCTACACCTTC,CASRDLYYGYTF
TRBV20-1,NA,TRBJ1-1,NA,TGCAGTGCTAGTCGGGGTGTTGCGGTCACTGAAGCTTTCTTT,CSASRGVAVTEAFF
TRBV5-1,NA,TRBJ1-1,NA,TGCGCCAGCAGATCTGGGGCTCGGACTGAAGCTTTCTTT,CASRSGARTEAFF
TRBV12-3/TRBV12-4,TRBD1,TRBJ1-1,NA,TGTGCCAGCAGTCCCACAGACAGGGGAGCTTTCTTT,CASSPTDRGAFF
TRBV12-5,NA,TRBJ1-5,NA,TGTGCTAGTGGTTTTCCGCCCCAGCATTTT,CASGFPPQHF
TRBV7-9,TRBD1,TRBJ1-6,NA,TGTGCCAGCAGGAACGACAGGGAATTGAATTCACCCCTCCACTTT,CASRNDRELNSPLHF
TRBV5-4,NA,TRBJ2-3,few,TGTGCCAGCAGCTCCAAGCGAAGTAGCACAGATACGCAGTATTTT,CASSSKRSSTDTQYF
TRBV4-1,TRBD2,TRBJ2-1,many,TGCGCCAGCAGCCAAGATCTCCCCACTAGCGGGGGGGCCAATGAGCAGTTCTTC,CASSQDLPTSGGANEQFF
TRBV6-2/TRBV6-3,NA,TRBJ2-3,many,TGTGCCAGCAGTTCAACGCTAGCGAGAGATACGCAGTATTTT,CASSSTLARDTQYF
TRBV2,NA,TRBJ2-1,many,TGTGCCAGCCGAAAACTAGTTTCAGAGCAGTTCTTC,CASRKLVSEQFF
TRBV7-2,TRBD2,TRBJ2-3,many,TGTGCCAGCAGACCCGCCGGACTAGCGACAGATACGCAGTATTTT,CASRPAGLATDTQYF
TRBV24-1,NA,TRBJ2-2,few,TGTGCCACCAGTGATGAAGAGGGGGAGATTACCGGGGAGCTGTTTTTT,CATSDEEGEITGELFF
TRBV7-6,NA,TRBJ1-1,many,TGTGCCAGCAGCTTACAAGAGAACACTGAAGCTTTCTTT,CASSLQENTEAFF
TRBV27,TRBD2,TRBJ2-5,few,TGTGCCAGCAGTGTCCAGCGGGGTCGGGAGACCCAGTACTTC,CASSVQRGRETQYF
TRBV5-1,TRBD1,TRBJ2-5,NA,TGCGCCAGCAGCCGTAATCCGGGACAGCAAGAGACCCAGTACTTC,CASSRNPGQQETQYF
TRBV5-1,NA,TRBJ2-1,many,TGCGCCAGCAGCTTGGACGAGCCTACCGACAATGAGCAGTTCTTC,CASSLDEPTDNEQFF
TRBV20-1,TRBD2,TRBJ2-3,many,TGCAGTGCTAGAGAAAGGACTAGCGCGGGAGATACGCAGTATTTT,CSARERTSAGDTQYF
TRBV24-1,TRBD1,TRBJ1-1,NA,TGTGCCACCCGCGGGACAGGGAACACTGAAGCTTTCTTT,CATRGTGNTEAFF
TRBV4-3,TRBD2,TRBJ2-3,few,TGCGCCAGCAGCCACATTCCTAGCGGGGGGGCTCATACGCAGTATTTT,CASSHIPSGGAHTQYF